This T cell receptor beta chain was identified in a study of blood T cell repertoires in COVID-19. TCRdb keeps only in-frame clones here, not all; method: immunoSEQ multiplex PCR. The table has a few hundred thousand clones, 92% seen once; the top ten hold roughly 20%. In its sample, this clone was seen once. V lost 9 bases and J lost 5; bases outside the gene matches: 11. In germline, CDR1 is SGHRS, CDR2 YFSETQ. This CDR3 has 13 amino acids. The TCR sequence derives from a woman aged 25-40 years who had recovered from COVID-19. Sequences were obtained from PBMCs or T cells enriched from blood (not recorded which). The chain links TRBV5-1 to TRBJ2-7; 7 bases align to TRBD1. The CDR3 region has the DNA TGCGCCACCTACGGACAGGCCCACCACGAGCAGTACTTC. Translating gives CATYGQAHHEQYF.